The next 26 T cell receptor beta chains were all read from a single sample in a study of OX40 agonist ivuxolimab in advanced cancers. Sequenced by immunoSEQ multiplex PCR; TCRdb stores in-frame clones only, minus some. Of 40,000 to 55,000 clones listed, roughly 90% are singletons. Sample: CD4+ or CD8+ T cells sorted from blood, taken in a trial of the OX40 agonist ivuxolimab. The source is an adult with an advanced solid tumor such as melanoma, head and neck, liver or kidney cancer.

This clone rates as medium-sized. CDR3 nucleotides: TGCGCCAGCAGCCCTAGTGGCCGCGGCTCTGGAAACACCATATATTTT. This translates into CASSPSGRGSGNTIYF. This sequence joins TRBV4-1 and TRBJ1-3, with D unclear. V shed 4 bases and J shed 0 bases, with 13 bases lying between them. CDR3 size: 16 residues. Per germline, CDR1 MGHRA and CDR2 YSYEKL.

The genes are TRBV2 and TRBJ1-2; D may be TRBD1 (5 bases). CDR1 and CDR2 (germline): SNHLY, FYNNEI. Between the trimmed V and J ends, which lost 8 bases and 8 bases, there was a span of 12 bases. The CDR3 has 11 residues. In DNA, the CDR3 is TGTGCCAGCCCCGGGGCCCGGGGCTACACCTTC. Amino acids: CASPGARGYTF.

The chain employs TRBV27 and TRBJ2-1; 11 bases map to TRBD2. The V and J ends lost 2 bases and 2 bases, in that order; junction bases with no gene match: 5. The CDR3 covers 17 residues. Germline V gene data show CDR1 as MNHEY and CDR2 as SMNVEV (reference sequence). CDR3 residues: CASSLGGLAVTYNEQFF. The DNA of the CDR3 is TGTGCCAGCAGTTTAGGGGGACTAGCGGTTACCTACAATGAGCAGTTCTTC.

This clone was found once. The rearrangement links TRBV15 to TRBJ2-5; 10 bases line up with TRBD1. The J call may be incorrect, as the DNA end agrees better with TRBJ2-7. Germline V CDR1 and CDR2: LNHNV, YYDKDF (reference sequence). The CDR3 covers 15 residues. The CDR3 DNA reads as TGTGCCACCAGCAGAGACCCGACAGGGGGCGGCGAGCAGTACTTC. This translates into CATSRDPTGGGEQYF.

CDR3 sequence reads: CASSVPGLSSYNEQFF. The CDR3 DNA reads TGTGCCAGCAGTGTTCCGGGACTCAGCTCCTACAATGAGCAGTTCTTC. The chain joins TRBV25-1 to TRBJ2-1; D perhaps matches TRBD2 (6 bases). Germline assignment: CDR1 MGHDK and CDR2 SYGVNS. The V and J ends lost 4 bases and 0 bases respectively, with 13 bases between them. The CDR3 length is 16 residues.

The gene calls are TRBV10-3 and TRBJ1-2; D is uncertain. V was clipped by 0 bases and J by 0 bases, with 8 bases between them. The length of the CDR3 is 15 residues. The germline V gene encodes CDR1 ENHRY and CDR2 SYGVKD. In nucleotides, the CDR3 is TGTGCCATCAGTGAGTCGGGAGGGACTAACTATGGCTACACCTTC. Its translation is CAISESGGTNYGYTF.

V usage is TRBV4-1 and J usage is TRBJ2-7; no firm D call. Germline CDR1 and CDR2: MGHRA and YSYEKL. With 1 base removed from V and 0 bases from J, the gap between germline ends came to 10 bases. CDR3 length: 15 residues. The CDR3 is CASSQGFGLSYEQYF. The CDR3 nucleotides are TGCGCCAGCAGCCAAGGGTTTGGCCTCTCCTACGAGCAGTACTTC.

This chain connects TRBV5-1 to TRBJ2-7, with 11 bases lining up with TRBD2. The CDR3 is 17 amino acids. Trimming cost V 2 bases and J 1 base; bases outside gene matches: 8. Germline lookup yields CDR1 SGHRS and CDR2 YFSETQ. The CDR3 loop reads CASSLDPGLAGSYEQYF. In DNA form, the CDR3 reads TGCGCCAGCAGCTTAGATCCCGGACTAGCGGGTTCCTACGAGCAGTACTTC.

V is TRBV4-3 and J is TRBJ1-4, with D hard to call. The CDR3 is 16 residues long. The V gene lost 0 bases and the J gene lost 0 bases, with 8 bases spanning the gap. Germline CDR1 and CDR2: LGHNA and YSLEER. The DNA for the CDR3 is TGCGCCAGCAGCCAAGATTACGGGACAACTAATGAAAAACTGTTTTTT. It encodes CASSQDYGTTNEKLFF.

This chain connects TRBV28 to TRBJ2-5; D remains unclear. Near its end, the DNA agrees better with TRBJ2-7, so the J call may be wrong. Germline values: CDR1 MDHEN, CDR2 SYDVKM. This CDR3 contains 11 residues. The CDR3 loop reads CASSFSYEQYF. The CDR3 DNA reads as TGTGCCAGCAGTTTCTCCTACGAGCAGTACTTC.

CDR3 in DNA: TGTGCCAGCAGCTTCGATGGACTCCTGTTCTTC. Protein product: CASSFDGLLFF. The gene calls are TRBV11-3 and TRBJ2-1, with TRBD2 as a possible D gene (5 bases). CDR1 is SGHNT and CDR2 is YENEEA in the germline V gene. CDR3 size: 11 residues. Trimming took 3 bases from V and 15 from J, leaving 12 bases between them.

This chain connects TRBV4-1 to TRBJ2-6; tentatively, D is TRBD1 (6 bases). The CDR3 length is 18 residues. Per the germline V gene, CDR1 is MGHRA and CDR2 is YSYEKL. V lost 0 bases, J lost 0 bases, and 12 bases lay in between. For the CDR3, the DNA is TGCGCCAGCAGCCAAGAACGGCAGGGGTCCTCTGGGGCCAACGTCCTGACTTTC. Amino acids: CASSQERQGSSGANVLTF.

This chain joins TRBV28 and TRBJ1-2; no clear D gene. The germline gives CDR1 MDHEN, CDR2 SYDVKM. The CDR3 runs 15 residues. Trimming cost V 7 bases and J 6 bases, with 21 bases left between them. CDR3 in DNA: TGTGCCAGCAACCTCGAGCGGACGTCTTATAATGGCTACACCTTC. This translates into CASNLERTSYNGYTF.

In DNA, the CDR3 is TGTGCCAGCAGCCTCTGGAGGGGGCTAAGCTCCTATAATTCACCCCTCCACTTT. Translating gives CASSLWRGLSSYNSPLHF. This chain joins TRBV5-6 and TRBJ1-6, with TRBD1 identical over 7 bases. Trimming cost V 4 bases and J 0 bases; bases outside gene matches: 10. Germline CDR1 is SGHDT and CDR2 is YYEEEE. The CDR3 extends over 18 amino acids.

The rearrangement uses TRBV6-5 and TRBJ2-1; D remains ambiguous. The CDR3 sequence is 14 residues long. Germline CDR1 is MNHEY and CDR2 is SVGAGI. V lost 8 bases and J 4 bases, leaving 15 bases between the germline ends. Written as DNA, the CDR3 is TGTGCCAGCTCCCTCGATAGAGCATACAATGAGCAGTTCTTC. The encoded protein is CASSLDRAYNEQFF.

This clone is a singleton in its sample. This rearrangement joins TRBV5-6 to TRBJ1-1; D is unresolved. The CDR3 loop spans 13 amino acids. Trimming stripped 0 bases from V and 1 base from J, with 4 bases between. Germline CDR1 SGHDT, CDR2 YYEEEE. CDR3 sequence: CASSLGGNTEAFF. CDR3 bases: TGTGCCAGCAGCTTGGGGGGGAACACTGAAGCTTTCTTT. Looking up the rest from reference TRBV5-6 and TRBJ1-1 gives the full variable domain: DAGVTQSPTHLIKTRGQQVTLRCSPKSGHDTVSWYQQALGQGPQFIFQYYEEEERQRGNFPDRFSGHQFPNYSSELNVNALLLGDSALYLCASSLGGNTEAFFGQGTRLTVV.

J is TRBJ2-1 and V is TRBV2, with a possible D match to TRBD2 (5 bases). Trimming stripped 3 bases from V and 6 bases from J, with 12 bases between. The CDR3 is 14 residues long. Looked up from germline, CDR1 is SNHLY and CDR2 is FYNNEI. CDR3 in DNA: TGTGCCAGCAGTGATCGGGTTGAGGGCAATGAGCAGTTCTTC. It encodes CASSDRVEGNEQFF.

The genes are TRBV10-3 and TRBJ1-3, with a possible D match to TRBD1 (5 bases). The germline CDR1 and CDR2 sequences are ENHRY and SYGVKD. The V gene lost 4 bases and the J gene lost 1 base, with 20 bases spanning the gap. The CDR3 has 18 residues. Here the CDR3 reads CAISVWSGFLGSGNTIYF. In DNA form, the CDR3 reads TGTGCCATCAGTGTTTGGTCAGGGTTCCTTGGATCTGGAAACACCATATATTTT.

This clone appeared once. V and J are TRBV7-8 and TRBJ2-7; the D is unclear. The CDR3 spans 15 residues. Germline V gives CDR1 SGHVS, CDR2 FQNEAQ. Trimming took off 4 bases at V and 0 bases at J, with 13 bases between the two ends. The CDR3 loop reads CASSWTDEPSYEQYF. The CDR3 DNA is TGTGCCAGCAGCTGGACGGACGAGCCCTCCTACGAGCAGTACTTC.

The gene calls are TRBV30 and TRBJ1-2; D gene unclear. Germline V CDR1 and CDR2: GTSNPN, SVGIG (reference sequence). V lost 2 bases, J lost 3 bases, and 10 bases lay in between. The CDR3 extends over 13 amino acids. The CDR3 is CAWSRGGDYGYTF. In DNA form, the CDR3 reads TGTGCCTGGAGTCGGGGTGGGGACTATGGCTACACCTTC.

The rearrangement links TRBV27 to TRBJ2-5; D may be TRBD2 (5 bases). Trimming removed 5 bases from V and 5 bases from J, with 9 bases in between. This CDR3 contains 12 residues. Germline CDR1 is MNHEY and CDR2 is SMNVEV (reference sequence). The CDR3 DNA reads as TGTGCCAGCAGTCTCACGGGGGAGACCCAGTACTTC. This sequence encodes CASSLTGETQYF.

This clone was counted between two and nine times. This chain uses TRBV27 with TRBJ1-5, with D unresolved. The V and J ends lost 8 bases and 2 bases respectively, with 10 bases between them. CDR1 and CDR2 from the germline V gene are MNHEY and SMNVEV (reference sequence). This CDR3 contains 13 residues. CDR3 coding DNA: TGTGCCAGCGGCCGGACGGGCAATCAGCCCCAGCATTTT. It is translated as CASGRTGNQPQHF.

This chain joins TRBV5-6 and TRBJ2-7; the D is unclear. Trimming stripped 0 bases from V and 0 bases from J, with 4 bases between. Germline values: CDR1 SGHDT, CDR2 YYEEEE. This CDR3 comprises 13 residues. The CDR3 loop reads CASSLEFSYEQYF. CDR3 nucleotides: TGTGCCAGCAGCTTGGAGTTCTCCTACGAGCAGTACTTC.

J is TRBJ2-3 and V is TRBV7-2; 10 nucleotides match TRBD1. In germline, CDR1 is SGHTA, CDR2 FQGNSA. V was clipped by 5 bases and J by 4 bases; unmatched bases: 6. This CDR3 has 15 residues. The CDR3 coding sequence is TGTGCCAGCAGCGCCTGGGACAGGGGATCAGATACGCAGTATTTT. It yields the protein CASSAWDRGSDTQYF.

The chain has TRBV28 and TRBJ2-1; no clear D gene. Trimming left V 4 bases short and J 5 bases short, with 6 bases between. This CDR3 region has 12 residues. Germline CDR1 MDHEN, CDR2 SYDVKM. CDR3 sequence (DNA): TGTGCCAGCAGTTCGTGGGACAATGAGCAGTTCTTC. Amino acid sequence: CASSSWDNEQFF.

The J gene is TRBJ2-5, the V gene TRBV6-5; D remains ambiguous. Germline assignment: CDR1 MNHEY and CDR2 SVGAGI. V lost 0 bases to trimming and J lost 5 bases, with 10 bases between them. The CDR3 length is 14 residues. CDR3 in DNA: TGTGCCAGCAGTTACTCGACGGCGGAGGAGACCCAGTACTTC. It is translated as CASSYSTAEETQYF.